A single sample gave rise to the 19 T cell receptor beta chains below, sequenced in a study of T-cell memory formation after mild COVID-19. TCRdb reprocessed the 5' RACE reads via MiXCR and lists one record per CDR3 protein. This repertoire shows some 300,000 distinct CDR3 sequences, roughly 19% found once; its top ten account for around a fifth. Material: PBMCs or a T cell subset sorted from them (not recorded which). The receptors here all came from a man younger than 35 who had mild COVID-19 (a few samples of this study predate the infection). Cell type and time point are not known.

This sequence joins TRBV20-1 and TRBJ2-7; TRBD2 is a possible D gene (5 bases). Trimming cost V 3 bases and J 7 bases, with 19 bases left between them. The germline V gene encodes CDR1 DFQATT and CDR2 SNEGSKA (reference sequence). There are 14 residues in the CDR3. CDR3 nucleotides: TGCAGTGCTAGCAGAGTCGCCCACGGGGTGGAGCAGTACTTC. It encodes CSASRVAHGVEQYF.

The chain is built from TRBV20-1 and TRBJ1-1; 9 nucleotides align to TRBD1. The CDR3 is made up of 13 amino acids. The germline CDR1 and CDR2 sequences are DFQATT and SNEGSKA (reference sequence). J gave up 3 bases and V 6 bases, and 5 bases lay outside the gene matches. The DNA of the CDR3 is TGCAGTGCGGCGGGGACAGGGCACACTGAAGCTTTCTTT. It encodes CSAAGTGHTEAFF.

The chain recombines TRBV15 with TRBJ2-5, with TRBD1 as a possible D gene (6 bases). The germline gives CDR1 LNHNV, CDR2 YYDKDF (reference sequence). The CDR3 covers 13 residues. V lost 2 bases, J lost 10 bases, and 14 bases lay in between. The CDR3 here is CATSRIPQGNQYF. CDR3 in DNA: TGTGCCACCAGCAGAATCCCCCAGGGGAACCAGTACTTC.

This clonotype appeared many times. V and J are TRBV5-1 and TRBJ2-2; 8 positions match TRBD2. This CDR3 spans 13 amino acids. V lost 6 bases, J lost 7 bases, and 5 bases stayed unmatched. Per the germline V gene, CDR1 is SGHRS and CDR2 is YFSETQ. The CDR3 coding sequence is TGCGCCAGCACCGGGGGGGCCGGCGGGGAGCTGTTTTTT. Its translation is CASTGGAGGELFF.

The V gene is TRBV7-2, the J gene TRBJ1-5, with D tentatively TRBD1 (6 bases). Germline V gives CDR1 SGHTA, CDR2 FQGNSA. The CDR3 is 15 residues long. V was clipped by 3 bases and J by 5 bases, with 14 bases between them. As DNA, the CDR3 is TGTGCCAGCAGCTTCTTCAGGGGCTTGGATCAGCCCCAGCATTTT. It encodes CASSFFRGLDQPQHF.

Comment on this clonotype: Relative to the germline gene, one junction end is altered; a read error may explain this. The chain couples TRBV7-9 to TRBJ2-5; 13 nucleotides line up with TRBD2. This CDR3 contains 16 residues. Germline CDR1 reads SEHNR; CDR2 reads FQNEAQ (reference sequence). Here the CDR3 DNA reads TGTGCCAGCAGCCCGCGACTAGCGGGGGGCATAGAGGCCCAGTACTTC. Its translation is CASSPRLAGGIEAQYF.

The chain has TRBV12-3 or TRBV12-4 and TRBJ2-3; no clear D gene. Trimming took 11 bases from V and 4 from J, leaving 4 bases between them. CDR3 size: 9 residues. This chain's CDR3 is CAPPDTQYF. The CDR3 DNA reads as TGTGCCCCCCCAGATACGCAGTATTTT.

This clonotype was found once. The chain joins TRBV5-6 to TRBJ2-5; TRBD2 matches 7 bases. Germline V gives CDR1 SGHDT, CDR2 YYEEEE. This CDR3 spans 15 amino acids. V shed 6 bases, J shed 5 bases, and the junction held 13 bases outside the gene matches. CDR3 protein: CASTDARDYVETQYF. DNA for the CDR3: TGTGCCAGCACCGATGCCCGGGACTACGTGGAGACCCAGTACTTC.

The chain carries TRBV5-1 and TRBJ1-1; TRBD1 aligns across 7 bases. CDR1 SGHRS and CDR2 YFSETQ come from the germline V gene. V gave up 0 bases and J gave up 4 bases; unmatched junction bases: 3. The CDR3 is 14 residues long. The CDR3 here is CASSLEAGGTEAFF. CDR3 coding DNA: TGCGCCAGCAGCTTGGAAGCAGGGGGCACTGAAGCTTTCTTT.

This clonotype was counted between two and nine times. The chain has TRBV29-1 and TRBJ1-2, with D possibly TRBD1 on 5 matching bases. Germline V gives CDR1 SQVTM, CDR2 ANQGSEA. The CDR3 loop spans 13 amino acids. The V and J ends lost 7 bases and 2 bases respectively, with 14 bases between them. CDR3 residues: CSAGPGTNYGYTF. The CDR3 nucleotides read TGCAGCGCCGGCCCCGGGACCAACTATGGCTACACCTTC.

The V call is TRBV27, the J call TRBJ2-2; 12 bases fit TRBD2. V lost 6 bases and J lost 3; bases outside the gene matches: 11. There are 18 residues in the CDR3. Germline CDR1 and CDR2: MNHEY and SMNVEV (reference sequence). The CDR3 loop is CASSAFLAGGPDTGELFF. The CDR3 DNA reads as TGTGCCAGCAGCGCGTTTCTAGCGGGGGGGCCTGACACCGGGGAGCTGTTTTTT.

The rearrangement uses TRBV7-2 and TRBJ1-4, with unresolved D. V shed 3 bases and J shed 7 bases, with 9 bases lying between them. From germline, CDR1 is SGHTA and CDR2 FQGNSA. This CDR3 region has 13 residues. The CDR3 loop reads CASSFALVEKLFF. For the CDR3, the DNA is TGTGCCAGCAGCTTCGCCTTAGTTGAAAAACTGTTTTTT.

The chain combines TRBV7-9 with TRBJ1-1; TRBD1 matches 8 bases. Germline values: CDR1 SEHNR, CDR2 FQNEAQ (reference sequence). The junction had 3 bases not matched to a gene; V was cut back by 6 bases and J by 6 bases. This CDR3 spans 12 amino acids. CDR3: CASSGRGPEAFF. The CDR3, as DNA: TGTGCCAGCAGTGGCAGGGGGCCTGAAGCTTTCTTT.

This chain joins TRBV7-9 and TRBJ1-2; no definite D call. CDR3 size: 12 residues. V lost 5 bases to trimming and J lost 7 bases, with 11 bases between them. The germline gives CDR1 SEHNR, CDR2 FQNEAQ (reference sequence). Written as DNA, the CDR3 is TGTGCCAGCAGCCAACGGGAGGCTGGCTACACCTTC. It yields the protein CASSQREAGYTF.

In its sample, this clonotype was seen many times. The chain links TRBV24-1 to TRBJ1-1; D is ambiguous. Germline loops: CDR1 KGHDR, CDR2 SFDVKD. The V and J ends lost 4 bases and 5 bases respectively, with 10 bases between them. The CDR3 loop spans 13 amino acids. CDR3 amino acids: CATSEPGGTEAFF. The CDR3 DNA reads as TGTGCCACCAGTGAGCCAGGAGGGACTGAAGCTTTCTTT.

This clonotype occurred a few times. This chain uses TRBV10-3 with TRBJ2-6, with TRBD1 identical over 11 bases. CDR1 is ENHRY, CDR2 SYGVKD, per germline. The V gene end was trimmed by 6 bases and the J gene end by 2 bases; junction bases not matched to a gene: 6. The CDR3 contains 17 residues. The DNA of the CDR3 is TGTGCCATCAGCGGACAGGGGGCAGGAACTGGGGCCAACGTCCTGACTTTC. It is translated as CAISGQGAGTGANVLTF.

The V gene is TRBV4-3, the J gene TRBJ2-2; 7 nucleotides align to TRBD1. Germline CDR1 reads LGHNA; CDR2 reads YSLEER. After removal of 4 bases from V and 9 bases from J, the junction contained 5 bases not matched to a gene. The CDR3 has 13 amino acids. CDR3 in amino acids: CASSRQGNRELFF. For the CDR3, the DNA is TGCGCCAGCAGCCGACAGGGCAACCGGGAGCTGTTTTTT.

V is TRBV5-1 and J is TRBJ1-2, with 7 bases lining up with TRBD1. Per germline, CDR1 SGHRS and CDR2 YFSETQ. CDR3 length: 13 residues. Unmatched junction bases numbered 3, after V lost 4 bases and J lost 3 bases. DNA for the CDR3: TGCGCCAGCAGCGTCACAGGGGACTATGGCTACACCTTC. The encoded protein is CASSVTGDYGYTF. The full variable domain, its missing parts supplied by reference TRBV5-1 and TRBJ1-2, is KAGVTQTPRYLIKTRGQQVTLSCSPISGHRSVSWYQQTPGQGLQFLFEYFSETQRNKGNFPGRFSGRQFSNSRSEMNVSTLELGDSALYLCASSVTGDYGYTFGSGTRLTVV.

The chain combines TRBV4-2 with TRBJ1-5; D is uncertain. Trimming pared 0 bases from V and 0 bases from J, leaving 18 bases between. The germline gives CDR1 LGHNA, CDR2 YNFKEQ. The CDR3 consists of 19 residues. As DNA, the CDR3 is TGTGCCAGCAGCCAAGATGTCCGCACCAGAAGGTATAGCAATCAGCCCCAGCATTTT. Amino acids: CASSQDVRTRRYSNQPQHF.